The clone carrying this T cell receptor beta chain was seen only a few times. Its specificity is not known. The investigators amplified TCR beta CDR3 regions from RNA transcripts. With the HTBI primer set, the TCR CDR3 went through a first round of RT-PCR. TCRdb recomputed calls from the multiplex PCR reads with MiXCR, one row per CDR3 protein. The profile shows hundreds of thousands of distinct CDR3 sequences, 12% to 15% of them singletons. The CDR3 consists of 17 residues. V was clipped by 4 bases and J by 8 bases; unmatched bases: 9. Looked up from germline, CDR1 is SGHTS and CDR2 is YDEGEE. This sample was taken from a study of T cells in Graves' hyperthyroidism and ophthalmopathy. Whole-study findings and limits: Clonotypes that were expanded in thyroid above 0.001 mostly appeared in blood too.

Not enrolled were patients with uncontrolled infection, other autoimmune disease, pregnancy or lactation. Together with thyroid ultrasound, orbital computed tomography, serum thyroxine and TRAb, clinical symptoms were used for diagnoses. Approximately 9.3 ml of fresh peripheral blood supplied the PBMCs. The V gene is TRBV5-8, the J gene TRBJ2-1; 16 positions match TRBD2. Sequencing was done on a sample of blood. The sequence derives from a woman aged 55-69 years with Graves' ophthalmopathy. For the CDR3, the DNA is TGTGCCAGCAGCAAAGGGACTAGCGGGAGGGCCAAGGATGAGCAGTTCTTC. Translated, it gives CASSKGTSGRAKDEQFF.